This T cell receptor beta chain emerged from a study of early T cells in non-severe SARS-CoV-2 infection. One entry per CDR3 protein, called by TCRdb with MiXCR from the 5' RACE reads. This sample has about 92,000 distinct CDR3 sequences, with 14% found just once. This CDR3 is built from 16 residues. Trimming left V 1 base short and J 2 bases short, with 12 bases between. Germline V gene data show CDR1 as SGDLS and CDR2 as YYNGEE. Many counts were recorded for this clonotype. The genes are TRBV9 and TRBJ2-2; D perhaps matches TRBD2 (5 bases). The specimen sequenced was whole blood. This TCR came from an adult who was a healthcare worker with PCR-confirmed SARS-CoV-2 infection or an uninfected control (not recorded which). Here the CDR3 reads CASSVTGGPNTGELFF. CDR3 bases: TGTGCCAGCAGCGTAACCGGCGGGCCCAACACCGGGGAGCTGTTTTTT. The whole variable domain, remainder taken from reference TRBV9 and TRBJ2-2, is DSGVTQTPKHLITATGQRVTLRCSPRSGDLSVYWYQQSLDQGLQFLIQYYNGEERAKGNILERFSAQQFPDLHSELNLSSLELGDSALYFCASSVTGGPNTGELFFGEGSRLTVL.